The clone carrying this T cell receptor beta chain was detected ten times or more. This sample was included in a study of T cells in Graves' hyperthyroidism and ophthalmopathy. Study details: It was at initial diagnosis, before any treatment, that peripheral blood was collected.

Amplified regions were TCR beta CDR3 sequences from RNA transcripts. RT-PCR in the first round (using the HTBI primer set) targeted the TCR CDR3. TCRdb ran MiXCR on the multiplex PCR reads and lists one entry per CDR3 protein. This sample carries about 300,000 distinct CDR3 sequences, roughly 19% of them seen once, and the ten largest clones take under 40%. This sample holds PBMCs from roughly 10 ml fresh peripheral blood. This clonotype originated in a man in his forties or fifties with Graves' ophthalmopathy. Sequenced input: blood.

For the CDR3, the DNA is TGTGCCAGCAGCCACTCCGGGGCCTCCTACAATGAGCAGTTCTTC. It translates to CASSHSGASYNEQFF. This chain uses TRBV3-1 with TRBJ2-1; D is possibly TRBD1 or TRBD2 (5 bases each). The CDR3 is made up of 15 amino acids. The V gene lost 3 bases and the J gene lost 0 bases, with 9 bases spanning the gap. Germline assignment: CDR1 LGHDT and CDR2 YNNKEL (reference sequence).